This T cell receptor (beta chain) was found in a study of T cell repertoires in cytomegalovirus infection. TCRdb itself ran the reads through MiXCR, one entry per CDR3 protein. The table records a few hundred thousand distinct CDR3 sequences, roughly a third of them present only once. The CDR3 has 11 amino acids. V was pared by 8 bases and J by 5 bases, with 9 bases between. The sample holds a few counts of this clonotype. Antigen unknown. This TCR was recovered from a human donor in good health (CMV status not recorded). Some clones in this sample may be carry-over from other donors' samples. The chain recombines TRBV12-3 or TRBV12-4 with TRBJ2-5; unclear D gene. Sequencing was performed on cultured PBMCs, taken from culture after CMV antigen stimulation. In DNA, the CDR3 is TGTGCCAGCGGCCCCCAGGAGACCCAGTACTTC. As protein: CASGPQETQYF.